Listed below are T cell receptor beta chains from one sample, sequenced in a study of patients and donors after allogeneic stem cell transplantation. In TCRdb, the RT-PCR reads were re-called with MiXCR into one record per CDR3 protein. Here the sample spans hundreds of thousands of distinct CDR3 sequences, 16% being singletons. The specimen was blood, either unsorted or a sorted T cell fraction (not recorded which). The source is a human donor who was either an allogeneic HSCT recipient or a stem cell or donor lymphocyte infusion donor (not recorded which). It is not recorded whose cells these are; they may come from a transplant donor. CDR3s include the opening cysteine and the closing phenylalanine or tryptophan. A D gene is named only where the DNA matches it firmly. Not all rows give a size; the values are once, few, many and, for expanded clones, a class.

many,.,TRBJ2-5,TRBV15,TGTGCCACCAGCAGAGATCTTATAGTTCAAGAGACCCAGTACTTC,CATSRDLIVQETQYF
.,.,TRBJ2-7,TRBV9,TGTGCCAGCAGCCCTTCAGGGGGGGGGCCCTCCTACGAGCAGTACTTC,CASSPSGGGPSYEQYF
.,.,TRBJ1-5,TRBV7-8,TGTGCCAGCAGCCCGGGGGCCCGCCACCATCAGCCCCAGCATTTT,CASSPGARHHQPQHF
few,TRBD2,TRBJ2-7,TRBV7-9,TGTGCCAGCAGCGAGGGACTAGCGGGAGAATCCTCCTACGAGCAGTACTTC,CASSEGLAGESSYEQYF
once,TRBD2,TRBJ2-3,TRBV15,TGTGCCACCAGCAGAGGACTAGCGGGCCCCTCCACAGATACGCAGTATTTT,CATSRGLAGPSTDTQYF
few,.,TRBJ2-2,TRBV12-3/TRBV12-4,TGTGCCAGCAGTTCTCTAGAATCCGGGGAGCTGTTTTTT,CASSSLESGELFF
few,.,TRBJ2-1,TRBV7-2,TGTGCCAGCAGCTTAAATGGTCACAGGTACAATGAGCAGTTCTTC,CASSLNGHRYNEQFF
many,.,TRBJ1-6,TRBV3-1,TGTGCCAGCAGCCAAGAAAGGGTAGGAGATTCACCCCTCCACTTT,CASSQERVGDSPLHF
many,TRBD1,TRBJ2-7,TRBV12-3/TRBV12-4,TGTGCCAGCAGTTTAGGGGGCCAGGGGGCCGAGCAGTACTTC,CASSLGGQGAEQYF
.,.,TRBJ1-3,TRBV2,TGTGCCAGCACCATCTCAGGGAAAGGAAACACCATATATTTT,CASTISGKGNTIYF
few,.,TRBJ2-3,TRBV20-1,TGCAGTGCTAGAAGGGCCGACTTCACAGATACGCAGTATTTT,CSARRADFTDTQYF
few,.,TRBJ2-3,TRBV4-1,TGCGCCAGCAGCCAAGGGCTAGCGCGGTATTTT,CASSQGLARYF
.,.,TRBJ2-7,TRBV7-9,TGTGCCAGCAGCTTAGTATTTGGCAGGGGATCCTACGAGCAGTACTTC,CASSLVFGRGSYEQYF
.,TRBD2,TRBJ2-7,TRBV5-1,TGCGCCAGCAGCTGGGGACTAGCGGGAGGGCCGGTCGGGTACGAGCAGTACTTC,CASSWGLAGGPVGYEQYF
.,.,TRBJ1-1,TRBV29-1,TGCAGCGTTTCACGGGGCTTTGAAGCTTTCTTT,CSVSRGFEAFF
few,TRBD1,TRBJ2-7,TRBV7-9,TGTGCCAGCAGCTTAGGGACAGGGAACCACGAGCAGTACTTC,CASSLGTGNHEQYF
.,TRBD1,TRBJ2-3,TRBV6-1,TGTGCCAGCAATATACCTCCGGGACAGGGGACCACAGATACGCAGTATTTT,CASNIPPGQGTTDTQYF
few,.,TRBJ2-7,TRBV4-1,TGCGCCAGCAGCTTCCAAGTCAGGGGAAGCTTCCACGAGCAGTACTTC,CASSFQVRGSFHEQYF
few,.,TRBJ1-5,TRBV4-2,TGTGCCAGCAGCCCAAACTTAGGTAGAGGGCTCAATCAGCCCCAGCATTTT,CASSPNLGRGLNQPQHF
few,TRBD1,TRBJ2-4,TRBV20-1,TGCAGTGCAGACAGGGGGCTGGACATTCAGTACTTC,CSADRGLDIQYF
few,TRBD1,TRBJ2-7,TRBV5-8,TGTGCCAGCAGCGTGGGACAGGGGGGATATTACGAGCAGTACTTC,CASSVGQGGYYEQYF
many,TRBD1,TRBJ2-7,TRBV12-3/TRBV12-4,TGTGCCAGCAGTTTATTCGGGGACAGAACCTACGAGCAGTACTTC,CASSLFGDRTYEQYF
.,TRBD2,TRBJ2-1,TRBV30,TGTGCCTGGAGTGATAGCGGGGGGGGTTATGAGCAGTTCTTC,CAWSDSGGGYEQFF
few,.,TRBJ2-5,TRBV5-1,TGCGCCAGCAGCCTGGAGGGGGGCGGAGAGACCCAGTACTTC,CASSLEGGGETQYF
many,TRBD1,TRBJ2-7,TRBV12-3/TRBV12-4,TGTGCCAGCAGTTCCCCAGGACAGGGTCGCGAGCAGTACTTC,CASSSPGQGREQYF
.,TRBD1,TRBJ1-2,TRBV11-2,TGTGCCAGCAGCTTAGGATGGGACAGGGGGTATGGCTACACCTTC,CASSLGWDRGYGYTF
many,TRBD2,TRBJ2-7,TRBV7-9,TGTGCCAGCAGCTTAGTTGGACTAGCGGGAGCCGAGCAGTACTTC,CASSLVGLAGAEQYF
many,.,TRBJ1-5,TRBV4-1,TGCGCCAGCAGCCAAGTGTTCGGGATCGGTCAGCCCCAGCATTTT,CASSQVFGIGQPQHF
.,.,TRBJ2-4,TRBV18,TGTGCCAGCTCACCAATGGGAAACTCCAAAAACATTCAGTACTTC,CASSPMGNSKNIQYF
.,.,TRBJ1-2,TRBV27,TGTGCCAGCAGTACTATATCCGGGGCAATGAGCGGCTACACCTTC,CASSTISGAMSGYTF
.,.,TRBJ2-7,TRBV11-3,TGTGCCAGCAGCTCCATAGACGGCGAGCAGTACTTC,CASSSIDGEQYF
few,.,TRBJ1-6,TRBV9,TGTGCCAGCAGCGTGCAGAGCTCCTATAATTCACCCCTCCACTTT,CASSVQSSYNSPLHF
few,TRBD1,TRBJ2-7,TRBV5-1,TGCGCCAGCAGCTGGGGGCCCGGGACAGGGGGAAACGAGCAGTACTTC,CASSWGPGTGGNEQYF
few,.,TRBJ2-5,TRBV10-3,TGTGCCATCAGTGAGGCGGGGAGTGAAGAGACCCAGTACTTC,CAISEAGSEETQYF
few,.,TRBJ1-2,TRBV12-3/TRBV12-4,TGTGCCAGCAGTTTCGAGGGTCCGGGAGGCTACACCTTC,CASSFEGPGGYTF
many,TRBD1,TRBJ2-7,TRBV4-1,TGCGCCAGCAGCCCCCGGGACATACAGGGGAACGAGCAGTACTTC,CASSPRDIQGNEQYF
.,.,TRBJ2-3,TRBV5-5,TGTGCCAGCAGCCTATACCGGGACAAAGGGGTTACAGATACGCAGTATTTT,CASSLYRDKGVTDTQYF
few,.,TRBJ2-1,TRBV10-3,TGTGCCATCAGTGGTAGCACGAGCTCCTACAATGAGCAGTTCTTC,CAISGSTSSYNEQFF
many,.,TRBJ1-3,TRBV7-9,TGTGCCAGCAGCTTAGCCGGACGGTACGAGGGAAACACCATATATTTT,CASSLAGRYEGNTIYF
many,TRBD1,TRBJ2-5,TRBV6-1,TGTGCCAGCAGTCTTATCGAGAGGGGGCGGAAGACCCAGTACTTC,CASSLIERGRKTQYF
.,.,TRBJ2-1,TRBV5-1,TGCGCCAGCAGCTCCCGGGACAAATACAATGAGCAGTTCTTC,CASSSRDKYNEQFF
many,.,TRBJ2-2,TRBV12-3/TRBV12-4,TGTGCCAGCAGTTTACCCTTCGCGAACACCGGGGAGCTGTTTTTT,CASSLPFANTGELFF
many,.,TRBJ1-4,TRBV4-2,TGTGCCAGCAGCCAAGAGTCTAGAGGGAATGAAAAACTGTTTTTT,CASSQESRGNEKLFF
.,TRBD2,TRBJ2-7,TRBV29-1,TGCAGCGTTGTTGTTACTAGCGGCTACGAGCAGTACTTC,CSVVVTSGYEQYF
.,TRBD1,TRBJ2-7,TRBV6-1,TGTGCCAGCAGTGGCGACAGGGGGCTACCCTACGAGCAGTACTTC,CASSGDRGLPYEQYF
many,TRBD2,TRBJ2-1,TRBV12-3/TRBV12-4,TGTGCCAGCAGCCCGCTAGCGGGGTCGTACAATGAGCAGTTCTTC,CASSPLAGSYNEQFF
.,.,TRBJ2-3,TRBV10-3,TGTGCCATCAGTGATGAAACTAGCACAGATACGCAGTATTTT,CAISDETSTDTQYF